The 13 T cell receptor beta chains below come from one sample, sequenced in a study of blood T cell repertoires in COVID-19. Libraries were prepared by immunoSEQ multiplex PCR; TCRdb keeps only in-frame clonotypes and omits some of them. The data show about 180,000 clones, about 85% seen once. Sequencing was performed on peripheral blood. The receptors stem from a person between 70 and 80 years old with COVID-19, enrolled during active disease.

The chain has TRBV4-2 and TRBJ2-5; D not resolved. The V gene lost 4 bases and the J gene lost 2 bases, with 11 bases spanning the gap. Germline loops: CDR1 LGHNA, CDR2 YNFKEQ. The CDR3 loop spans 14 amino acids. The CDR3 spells CASSPFDSQETQYF. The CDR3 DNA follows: TGTGCCAGCAGCCCCTTTGACTCGCAAGAGACCCAGTACTTC.

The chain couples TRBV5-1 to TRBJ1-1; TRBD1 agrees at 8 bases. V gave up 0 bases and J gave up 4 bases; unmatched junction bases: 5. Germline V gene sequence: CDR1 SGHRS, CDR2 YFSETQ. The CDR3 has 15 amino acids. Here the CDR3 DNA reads TGCGCCAGCAGCTTGGGACAGGGGACGGGCACTGAAGCTTTCTTT. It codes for CASSLGQGTGTEAFF.

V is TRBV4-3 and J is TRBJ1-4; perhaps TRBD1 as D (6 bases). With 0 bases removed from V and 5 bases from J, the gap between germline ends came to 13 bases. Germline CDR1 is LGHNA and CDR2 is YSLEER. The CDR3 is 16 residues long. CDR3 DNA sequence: TGCGCCAGCAGCCAAGATCCGTCAGGGGCGAATGAAAAACTGTTTTTT. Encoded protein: CASSQDPSGANEKLFF.

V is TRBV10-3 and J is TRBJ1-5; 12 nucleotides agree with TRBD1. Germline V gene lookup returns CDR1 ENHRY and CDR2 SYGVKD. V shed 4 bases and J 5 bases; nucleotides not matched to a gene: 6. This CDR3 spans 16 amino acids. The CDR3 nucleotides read TGTGCCATCAGTGGAACCGGGACAGGGGGCCATCAGCCCCAGCATTTT. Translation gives CAISGTGTGGHQPQHF.

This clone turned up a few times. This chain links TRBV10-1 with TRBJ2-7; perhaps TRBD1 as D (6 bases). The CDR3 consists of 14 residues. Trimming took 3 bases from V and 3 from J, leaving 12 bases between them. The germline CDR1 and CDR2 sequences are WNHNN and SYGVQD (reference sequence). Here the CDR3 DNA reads TGCGCCAGCAGTGACCAGGGGACCAACTACGAGCAGTACTTC. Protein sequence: CASSDQGTNYEQYF.

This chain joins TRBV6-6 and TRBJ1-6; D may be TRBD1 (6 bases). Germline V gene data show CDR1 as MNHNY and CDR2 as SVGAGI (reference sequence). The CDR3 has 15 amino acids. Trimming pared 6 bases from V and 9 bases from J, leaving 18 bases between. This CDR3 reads CASRRQDHRASPLHF. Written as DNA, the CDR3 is TGTGCCAGCAGAAGACAGGACCATCGTGCTTCACCCCTCCACTTT.

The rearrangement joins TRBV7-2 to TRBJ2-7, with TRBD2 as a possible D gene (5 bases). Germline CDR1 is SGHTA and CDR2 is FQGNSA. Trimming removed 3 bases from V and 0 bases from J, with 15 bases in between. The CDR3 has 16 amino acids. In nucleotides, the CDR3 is TGTGCCAGCAGCTTCAGACGATCGGGGAGCTCCTACGAGCAGTACTTC. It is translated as CASSFRRSGSSYEQYF. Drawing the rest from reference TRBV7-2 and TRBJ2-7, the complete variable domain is GAGVSQSPSNKVTEKGKDVELRCDPISGHTALYWYRQSLGQGLEFLIYFQGNSAPDKSGLPSDRFSAERTGGSVSTLTIQRTQQEDSAVYLCASSFRRSGSSYEQYFGPGTRLTVT.

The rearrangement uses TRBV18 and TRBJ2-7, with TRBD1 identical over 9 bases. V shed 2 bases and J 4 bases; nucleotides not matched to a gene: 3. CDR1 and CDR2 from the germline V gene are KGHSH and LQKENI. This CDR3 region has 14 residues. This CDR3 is CASSPGTGFYEQYF. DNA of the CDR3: TGTGCCAGCTCACCAGGGACAGGGTTTTACGAGCAGTACTTC.

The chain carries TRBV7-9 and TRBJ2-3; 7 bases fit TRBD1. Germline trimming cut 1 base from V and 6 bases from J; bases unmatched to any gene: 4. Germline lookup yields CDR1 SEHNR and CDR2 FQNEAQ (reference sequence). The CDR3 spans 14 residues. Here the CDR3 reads CASSLDRGGDTQYF. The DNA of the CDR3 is TGTGCCAGCAGCTTAGACAGGGGCGGCGATACGCAGTATTTT.

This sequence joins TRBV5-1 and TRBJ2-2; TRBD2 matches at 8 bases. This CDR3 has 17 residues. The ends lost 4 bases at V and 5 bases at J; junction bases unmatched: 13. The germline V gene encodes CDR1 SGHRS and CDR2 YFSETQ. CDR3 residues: CASSPRTSPGRTGELFF. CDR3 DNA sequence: TGCGCCAGCAGCCCCCGGACTAGCCCAGGACGGACCGGGGAGCTGTTTTTT.

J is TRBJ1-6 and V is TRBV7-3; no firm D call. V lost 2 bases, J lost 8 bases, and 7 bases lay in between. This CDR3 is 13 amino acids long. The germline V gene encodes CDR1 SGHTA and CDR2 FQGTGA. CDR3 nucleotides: TGTGCCAGCAGCTTAGACACCTATTCACCCCTCCACTTT. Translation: CASSLDTYSPLHF.

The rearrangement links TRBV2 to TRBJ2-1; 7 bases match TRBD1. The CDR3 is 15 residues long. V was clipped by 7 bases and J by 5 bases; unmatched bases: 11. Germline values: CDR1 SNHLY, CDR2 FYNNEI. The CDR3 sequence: CASILRDRTNNEQFF. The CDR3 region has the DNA TGTGCCAGCATCCTCCGGGACAGAACTAACAATGAGCAGTTCTTC.

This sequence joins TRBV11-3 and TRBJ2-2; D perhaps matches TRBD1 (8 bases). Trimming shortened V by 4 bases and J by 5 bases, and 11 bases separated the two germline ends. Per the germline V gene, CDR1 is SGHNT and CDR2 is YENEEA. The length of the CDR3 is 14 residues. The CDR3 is CASSYRGGTGELFF. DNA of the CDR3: TGTGCCAGCAGCTACAGGGGGGGGACCGGGGAGCTGTTTTTT.